The clone carrying this T cell receptor beta chain was seen repeatedly, ten times or more. The antigen is not known. The data stem from a study of human T cells and chemical hapten exposure. The wider study: The use of 2% DPC on 2 cm by 2 cm of upper inner arm skin constituted sensitization.

Time point in this sample: patch test 2, 6 weeks after DPC sensitization. Treatment in this sample: therapeutic diphenylcyclopropenone sensitization with weekly scalp DPC. Using its own MiXCR run on the RACE reads, TCRdb lists one record per CDR3 protein. This sample has approximately 89,000 distinct CDR3 sequences, with about 6.6% found just once. Findings and limits, study-wide: TCRs above 1 in 1000 frequency stayed constant with DPC sensitization.

Germline loops: CDR1 LGHDT, CDR2 YNNKEL (reference sequence). Trimming stripped 7 bases from V and 5 bases from J, with 18 bases between. The CDR3 consists of 14 residues. This sequence was found in a woman in her 30s with alopecia areata. Some clones in this sample may be carry-over from other donors' samples. J is TRBJ2-7 and V is TRBV3-1; D is possibly TRBD2 (7 bases). Sequenced here: whole blood, sampled in connection with sensitization to the hapten diphenylcyclopropenone (DPC). Written as DNA, the CDR3 is TGTGCCAGCACCCTAAGGGGGGGGAGTAACGAGCAGTACTTC. Protein: CASTLRGGSNEQYF.